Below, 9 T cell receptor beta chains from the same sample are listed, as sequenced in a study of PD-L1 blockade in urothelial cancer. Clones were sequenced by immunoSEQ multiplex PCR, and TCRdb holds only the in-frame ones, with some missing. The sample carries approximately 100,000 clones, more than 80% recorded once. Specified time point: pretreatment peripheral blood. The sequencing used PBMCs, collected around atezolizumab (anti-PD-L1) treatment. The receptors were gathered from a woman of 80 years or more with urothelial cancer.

For the CDR3, the DNA is TGCAGTGCTACCAGGGGGGATGGCTACACCTTC. This translates into CSATRGDGYTF. The chain couples TRBV20-1 to TRBJ1-2; 7 bases fit TRBD1. J gave up 6 bases and V 4 bases, and 2 bases lay outside the gene matches. CDR3 length equals 11 residues. Germline CDR1 is DFQATT and CDR2 is SNEGSKA (reference sequence).

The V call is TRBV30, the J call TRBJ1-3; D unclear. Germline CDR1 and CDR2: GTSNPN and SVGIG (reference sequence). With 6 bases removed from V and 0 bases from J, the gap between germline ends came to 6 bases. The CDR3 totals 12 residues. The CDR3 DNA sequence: TGTGCCTGTGTCCTCTCTGGAAACACCATATATTTT. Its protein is CACVLSGNTIYF.

CDR3 in amino acids: CAWSLQGPNEQFF. In DNA form, the CDR3 reads TGTGCCTGGAGTTTACAGGGCCCTAATGAGCAGTTCTTC. The chain is built from TRBV30 and TRBJ2-1; possibly TRBD1 for D (6 bases). Deletions cut 2 bases from V and 7 bases from J, with 12 bases between. The length of the CDR3 is 13 residues. Germline V lookup: CDR1 GTSNPN, CDR2 SVGIG (reference sequence).

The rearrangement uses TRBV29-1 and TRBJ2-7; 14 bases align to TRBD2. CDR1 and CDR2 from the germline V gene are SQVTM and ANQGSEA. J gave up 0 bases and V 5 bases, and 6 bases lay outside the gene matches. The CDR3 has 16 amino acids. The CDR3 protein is CSVRGLAGGSSYEQYF. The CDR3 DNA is TGCAGCGTTCGAGGACTAGCGGGAGGAAGCTCCTACGAGCAGTACTTC.

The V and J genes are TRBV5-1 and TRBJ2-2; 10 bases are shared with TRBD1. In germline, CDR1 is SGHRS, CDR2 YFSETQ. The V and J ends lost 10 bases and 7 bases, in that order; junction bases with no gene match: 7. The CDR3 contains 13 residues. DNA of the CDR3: TGCGCCTCGACAGGGGGCTGGGACGGGGAGCTGTTTTTT. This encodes CASTGGWDGELFF. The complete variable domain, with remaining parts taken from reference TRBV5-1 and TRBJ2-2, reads KAGVTQTPRYLIKTRGQQVTLSCSPISGHRSVSWYQQTPGQGLQFLFEYFSETQRNKGNFPGRFSGRQFSNSRSEMNVSTLELGDSALYLCASTGGWDGELFFGEGSRLTVL.

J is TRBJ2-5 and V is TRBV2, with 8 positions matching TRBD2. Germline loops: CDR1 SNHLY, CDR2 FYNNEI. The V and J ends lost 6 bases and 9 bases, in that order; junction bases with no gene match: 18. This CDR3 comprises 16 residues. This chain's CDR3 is CASSASGLALLEAQYF. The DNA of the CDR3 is TGTGCCAGCAGCGCTTCCGGACTAGCCCTGCTGGAAGCCCAGTACTTC. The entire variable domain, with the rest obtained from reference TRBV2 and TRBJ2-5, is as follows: EPEVTQTPSHQVTQMGQEVILRCVPISNHLYFYWYRQILGQKVEFLVSFYNNEISEKSEIFDDQFSVERPDGSNFTLKIRSTKLEDSAMYFCASSASGLALLEAQYFGPGTRLLVL.

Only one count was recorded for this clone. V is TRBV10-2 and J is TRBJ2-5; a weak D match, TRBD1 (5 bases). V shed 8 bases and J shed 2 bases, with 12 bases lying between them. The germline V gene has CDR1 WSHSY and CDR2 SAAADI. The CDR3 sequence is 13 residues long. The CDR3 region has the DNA TGCGCCAGCGGAAGACAGTATCAAGAGACCCAGTACTTC. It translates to CASGRQYQETQYF.

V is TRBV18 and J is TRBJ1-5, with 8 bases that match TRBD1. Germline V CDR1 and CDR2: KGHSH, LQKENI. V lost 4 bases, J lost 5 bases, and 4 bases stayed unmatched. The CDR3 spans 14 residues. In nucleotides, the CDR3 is TGTGCCAGCTCACTGACAGGGGTGGATCAGCCCCAGCATTTT. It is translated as CASSLTGVDQPQHF.

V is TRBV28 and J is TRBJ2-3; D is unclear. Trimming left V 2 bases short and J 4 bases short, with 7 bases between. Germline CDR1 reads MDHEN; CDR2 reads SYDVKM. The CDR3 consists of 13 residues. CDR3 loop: CASSLPPSDTQYF. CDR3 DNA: TGTGCCAGCAGTTTACCCCCCTCAGATACGCAGTATTTT.